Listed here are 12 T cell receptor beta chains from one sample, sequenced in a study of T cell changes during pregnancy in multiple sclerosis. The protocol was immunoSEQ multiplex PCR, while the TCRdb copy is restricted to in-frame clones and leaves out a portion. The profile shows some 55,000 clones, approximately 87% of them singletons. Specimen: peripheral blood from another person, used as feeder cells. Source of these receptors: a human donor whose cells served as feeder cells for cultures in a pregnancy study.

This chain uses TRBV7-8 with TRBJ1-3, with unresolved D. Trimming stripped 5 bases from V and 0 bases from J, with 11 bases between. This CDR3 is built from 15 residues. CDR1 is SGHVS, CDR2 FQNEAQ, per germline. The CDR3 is CASSVGRTSGNTIYF. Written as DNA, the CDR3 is TGTGCCAGCAGCGTAGGGAGAACCTCTGGAAACACCATATATTTT.

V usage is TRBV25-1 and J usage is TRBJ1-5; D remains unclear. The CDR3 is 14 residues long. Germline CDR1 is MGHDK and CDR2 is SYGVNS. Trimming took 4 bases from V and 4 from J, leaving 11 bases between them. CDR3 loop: CASSGLYSNQPQHF. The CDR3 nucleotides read TGTGCCAGCAGTGGGTTGTACAGTAATCAGCCCCAGCATTTT.

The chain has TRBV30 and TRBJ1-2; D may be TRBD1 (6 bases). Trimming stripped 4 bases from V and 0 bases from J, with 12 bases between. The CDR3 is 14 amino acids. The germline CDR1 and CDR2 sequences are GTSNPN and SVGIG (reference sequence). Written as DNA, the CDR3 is TGTGCCTGGACCCCGGGGGCTTCTAACTATGGCTACACCTTC. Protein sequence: CAWTPGASNYGYTF.

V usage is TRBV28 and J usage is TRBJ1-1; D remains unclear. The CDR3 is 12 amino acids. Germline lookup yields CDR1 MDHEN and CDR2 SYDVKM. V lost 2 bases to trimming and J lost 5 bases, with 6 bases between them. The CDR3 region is CASSLTWTEAFF. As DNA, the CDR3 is TGTGCCAGCAGTTTAACATGGACTGAAGCTTTCTTT.

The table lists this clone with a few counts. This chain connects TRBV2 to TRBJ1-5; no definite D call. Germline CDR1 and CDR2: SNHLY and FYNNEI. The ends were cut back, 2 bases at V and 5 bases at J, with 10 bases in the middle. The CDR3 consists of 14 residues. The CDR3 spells CASSEWQGHQPQHF. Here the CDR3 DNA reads TGTGCCAGCAGTGAATGGCAAGGGCATCAGCCCCAGCATTTT.

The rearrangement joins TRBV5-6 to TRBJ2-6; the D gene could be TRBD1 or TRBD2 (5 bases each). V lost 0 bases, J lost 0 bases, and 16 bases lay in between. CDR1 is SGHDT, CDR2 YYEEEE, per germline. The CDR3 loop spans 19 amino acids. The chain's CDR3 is CASSLAFGTFASGANVLTF. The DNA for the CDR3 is TGTGCCAGCAGCTTGGCCTTCGGGACCTTCGCCTCTGGGGCCAACGTCCTGACTTTC.

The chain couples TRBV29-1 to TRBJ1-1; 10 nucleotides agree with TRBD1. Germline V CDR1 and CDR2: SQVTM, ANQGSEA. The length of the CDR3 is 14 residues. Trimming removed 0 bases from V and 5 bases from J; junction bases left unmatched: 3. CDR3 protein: CSVEDDRGLTEAFF. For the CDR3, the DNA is TGCAGCGTTGAAGATGACAGGGGGCTGACTGAAGCTTTCTTT.

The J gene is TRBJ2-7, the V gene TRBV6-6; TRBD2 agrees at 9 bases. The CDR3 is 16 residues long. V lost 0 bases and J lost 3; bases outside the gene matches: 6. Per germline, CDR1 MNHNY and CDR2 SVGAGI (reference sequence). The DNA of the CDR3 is TGTGCCAGCAGTTACTCGGGCGGGGGGGCAGTCTACGAGCAGTACTTC. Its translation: CASSYSGGGAVYEQYF.

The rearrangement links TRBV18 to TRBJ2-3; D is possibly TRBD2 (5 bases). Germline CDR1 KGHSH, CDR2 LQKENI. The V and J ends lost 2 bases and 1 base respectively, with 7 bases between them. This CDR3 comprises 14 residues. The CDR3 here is CASSPIGGTDTQYF. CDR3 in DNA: TGTGCCAGCTCACCAATCGGGGGCACAGATACGCAGTATTTT.

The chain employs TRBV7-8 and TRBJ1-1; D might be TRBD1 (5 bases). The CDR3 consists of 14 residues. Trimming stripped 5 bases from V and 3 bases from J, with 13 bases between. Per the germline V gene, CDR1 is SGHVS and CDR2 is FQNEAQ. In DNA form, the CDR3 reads TGTGCCAGCAGCCTAGAAGGGACCTACACTGAAGCTTTCTTT. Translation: CASSLEGTYTEAFF.

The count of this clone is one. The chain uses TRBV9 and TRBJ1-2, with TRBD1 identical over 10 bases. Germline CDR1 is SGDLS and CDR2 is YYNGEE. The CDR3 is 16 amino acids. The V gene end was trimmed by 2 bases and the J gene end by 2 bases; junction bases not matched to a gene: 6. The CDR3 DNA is TGTGCCAGCAGCGTGGGGGACAGGGGAGCCAACTATGGCTACACCTTC. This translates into CASSVGDRGANYGYTF.

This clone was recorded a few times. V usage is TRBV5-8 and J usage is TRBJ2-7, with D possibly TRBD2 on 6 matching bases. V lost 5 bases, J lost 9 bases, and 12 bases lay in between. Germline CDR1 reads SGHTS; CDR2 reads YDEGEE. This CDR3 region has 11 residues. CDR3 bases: TGTGCCAGCAGGGAGGGGAGTGGGCAGTACTTC. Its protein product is CASREGSGQYF. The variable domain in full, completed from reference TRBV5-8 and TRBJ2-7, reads EAGVTQSPTHLIKTRGQQATLRCSPISGHTSVYWYQQALGLGLQFLLWYDEGEERNRGNFPPRFSGRQFPNYSSELNVNALELEDSALYLCASREGSGQYFGPGTRLTVT.